This T cell receptor beta chain was documented in a study of T cell changes during pregnancy in multiple sclerosis. CDR1 and CDR2 from the germline V gene are SGHTA and FQGNSA. With V trimmed by 6 bases and J by 2 bases, 1 base remained unmatched. This CDR3 comprises 13 residues. Libraries were prepared by immunoSEQ multiplex PCR; TCRdb keeps only in-frame clonotypes and omits some of them. In the table there are under 65,000 clones, 90% to 95% of which are singletons. The rearrangement links TRBV7-2 to TRBJ2-1; 7 nucleotides align to TRBD1. This sequence originates from a female donor with multiple sclerosis, enrolled in a pregnancy study. This material consisted of CD8+ T cells from peripheral blood mononuclear cells, taken in the second trimester of pregnancy. The CDR3 DNA reads TGTGCCAGCAGTCAGGGGGCCTACAATGAGCAGTTCTTC. It yields the protein CASSQGAYNEQFF.